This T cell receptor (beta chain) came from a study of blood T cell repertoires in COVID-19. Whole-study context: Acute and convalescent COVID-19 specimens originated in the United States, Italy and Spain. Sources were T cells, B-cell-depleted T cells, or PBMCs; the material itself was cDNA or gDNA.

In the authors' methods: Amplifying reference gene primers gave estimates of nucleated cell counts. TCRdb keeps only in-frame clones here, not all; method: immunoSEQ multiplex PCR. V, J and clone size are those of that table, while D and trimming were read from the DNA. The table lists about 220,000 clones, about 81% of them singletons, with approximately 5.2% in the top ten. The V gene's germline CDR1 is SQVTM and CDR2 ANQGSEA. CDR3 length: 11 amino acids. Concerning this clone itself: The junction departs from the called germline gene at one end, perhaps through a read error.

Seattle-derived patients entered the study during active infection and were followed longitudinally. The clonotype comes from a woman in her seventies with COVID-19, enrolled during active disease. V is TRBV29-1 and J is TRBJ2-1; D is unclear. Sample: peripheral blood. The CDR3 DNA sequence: TGCAGCGTTGACGGTGTCCAGGATGGTCTCTTC. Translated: CSVDGVQDGLF.